One sample yielded the 29 T cell receptor beta chains listed below, sequenced in a study of identical twins listed by TCRdb under 2016. Receptor libraries were prepared by 5' RACE. Sequencing was carried out with an Illumina HiSeq 2000. TCRdb reworked the public reads: Q25 trimming with fastp, MiXCR clone assembly, productive beta chains retained. Every entry covers one CDR3 protein and lists the most common genes and DNA from its rows. The sample includes 550,000 to 700,000 distinct CDR3 sequences, with 21% observed a single time. The ten largest account for 4% to 5.5% of the sample. These data were likewise used in another study, on T cells expressing NK-cell markers.

Sequencing was done on a sample of PBMCs. The receptors were gathered from a woman aged 18 to 35 in good health.

The genes are TRBV5-5 and TRBJ2-1, with unresolved D. V was clipped by 2 bases and J by 0 bases, with 15 bases between them. This CDR3 contains 17 residues. Per the germline V gene, CDR1 is SGHKS and CDR2 is YYEKEE (reference sequence). Here the CDR3 DNA reads TGTGCCAGCAGCTTAAGGTATACGGGTCGCTCCTACAATGAGCAGTTCTTC. Amino acids: CASSLRYTGRSYNEQFF.

Only a few counts were recorded for this clonotype. The V call is TRBV6-2 or TRBV6-3, the J call TRBJ1-2; D perhaps matches TRBD1 (6 bases). In germline, CDR1 is MNHEY, CDR2 SVGEGT. CDR3 length: 16 amino acids. Trimming removed 4 bases from V and 4 bases from J, with 19 bases in between. The CDR3 loop is CASSWDPETGSYGYTF. The CDR3 nucleotides are TGTGCCAGCAGTTGGGATCCAGAAACAGGGTCCTATGGCTACACCTTC.

V is TRBV6-5 and J is TRBJ1-2; 7 bases agree with TRBD1. The CDR3 totals 13 residues. CDR1 and CDR2 from the germline V gene are MNHEY and SVGAGI. The V gene end was trimmed by 5 bases and the J gene end by 8 bases; junction bases not matched to a gene: 8. DNA for the CDR3: TGTGCCAGCAGTCGGACAGGATGGGGGGGCTACACCTTC. Encoded protein: CASSRTGWGGYTF.

The chain employs TRBV5-1 and TRBJ1-2; no definite D call. V lost 0 bases and J 0 bases, leaving 9 bases between the germline ends. Looked up from germline, CDR1 is SGHRS and CDR2 is YFSETQ. The CDR3 loop spans 15 amino acids. Here the CDR3 reads CASSLESGPNYGYTF. DNA of the CDR3: TGCGCCAGCAGCTTGGAGTCCGGTCCTAACTATGGCTACACCTTC.

This chain uses TRBV3-1 with TRBJ2-3; TRBD2 aligns across 7 bases. This CDR3 region has 14 residues. V lost 6 bases, J lost 10 bases, and 13 bases stayed unmatched. CDR1 LGHDT and CDR2 YNNKEL come from the germline V gene (reference sequence). CDR3 in DNA: TGTGCCAGCAGTTATCGGGGCGGGAGTAGTGCGCAGTATTTT. Its protein product is CASSYRGGSSAQYF.

About this clonotype itself: Possible read error: a much larger clone is one base away. The rearrangement links TRBV5-1 to TRBJ2-7, with 10 positions matching TRBD1. V was clipped by 5 bases and J by 3 bases; unmatched bases: 23. Germline V gene data show CDR1 as SGHRS and CDR2 as YFSETQ. The CDR3 spans 20 residues. The CDR3 is CASRRGAGQGSIWGNYEQYF. For the CDR3, the DNA is TGCGCCAGCAGGAGGGGAGCGGGACAGGGGTCAATTTGGGGAAACTACGAGCAGTACTTC.

The chain links TRBV20-1 to TRBJ2-2; the match to TRBD1 covers 7 bases. V lost 5 bases, J lost 5 bases, and 8 bases stayed unmatched. Germline loops: CDR1 DFQATT, CDR2 SNEGSKA (reference sequence). CDR3 size: 14 residues. This chain's CDR3 is CSAYKTTGTGELFF. CDR3 in DNA: TGCAGTGCTTATAAAACGACAGGGACCGGGGAGCTGTTTTTT.

V is TRBV19 and J is TRBJ1-1; TRBD1 might be the D (5 bases). With 3 bases removed from V and 1 base from J, the gap between germline ends came to 18 bases. The CDR3 has 17 residues. Germline CDR1 LNHDA, CDR2 SQIVND (reference sequence). The CDR3 DNA reads as TGTGCCAGTAGTATCAGAGTCAGGGAAAATTGGAACACTGAAGCTTTCTTT. This codes for CASSIRVRENWNTEAFF.

V and J are TRBV4-3 and TRBJ2-3, with no clear D. Germline CDR1 and CDR2: LGHNA and YSLEER. V shed 4 bases and J shed 4 bases, with 12 bases lying between them. The CDR3 consists of 14 residues. The CDR3 coding sequence is TGCGCCAGCAGCCTGGTTGCGAAATCAGATACGCAGTATTTT. It translates to CASSLVAKSDTQYF.

Ten or more counts support this clonotype. V and J are TRBV9 and TRBJ2-5, with a tentative D call TRBD2 (6 bases). Looked up from germline, CDR1 is SGDLS and CDR2 is YYNGEE. The CDR3 length is 14 residues. Between the trimmed V and J ends, which lost 2 bases and 1 base, there was a span of 9 bases. This CDR3 reads CASSVGTSQETQYF. The CDR3 DNA sequence: TGTGCCAGCAGCGTCGGGACTTCCCAAGAGACCCAGTACTTC.

J is TRBJ2-7 and V is TRBV12-3 or TRBV12-4; D perhaps matches TRBD2 (5 bases). This CDR3 has 14 amino acids. V dropped 5 bases and J dropped 7 bases, with 18 bases sitting between them. CDR3 sequence (DNA): TGTGCCAGCAGTCGTAGGCCCCCTCGGGAAGAGCAGTACTTC. It specifies CASSRRPPREEQYF.

This clonotype was counted a few times. This chain connects TRBV5-1 to TRBJ2-1; 15 bases fit TRBD2. CDR3 length equals 17 residues. Germline lookup yields CDR1 SGHRS and CDR2 YFSETQ. Germline trimming cut 4 bases from V and 8 bases from J; bases unmatched to any gene: 10. This chain's CDR3 is CASSPWTSGGGVDEQFF. CDR3 nucleotide sequence: TGCGCCAGCAGCCCCTGGACTAGCGGGGGGGGAGTGGATGAGCAGTTCTTC.

The gene calls are TRBV5-1 and TRBJ2-7, with D perhaps assigned TRBD1 or TRBD2 (6 bases each). This CDR3 has 13 residues. Germline V lookup: CDR1 SGHRS, CDR2 YFSETQ. Trimming stripped 5 bases from V and 3 bases from J, with 12 bases between. The CDR3 DNA sequence: TGCGCCAGCAGTCCCGGGGGCTTCTACGAGCAGTACTTC. Translated, it gives CASSPGGFYEQYF.

In its sample, this clonotype was seen a few times. CDR3 region: CASSQDQGRDRAFF. CDR3 sequence (DNA): TGTGCCAGCAGCCAGGACCAGGGAAGGGATAGAGCTTTCTTT. The V call is TRBV7-3, the J call TRBJ1-1, with D perhaps TRBD1 (5 bases). This CDR3 region has 14 residues. Looked up from germline, CDR1 is SGHTA and CDR2 is FQGTGA. Trimming pared 5 bases from V and 10 bases from J, leaving 20 bases between.

Concerning this clonotype itself: At one end, the junction sequence differs from germline, possibly due to a read error. J is TRBJ1-2 and V is TRBV7-2; D ambiguous. Germline V gene lookup returns CDR1 SGHTA and CDR2 FQGNSA. This CDR3 has 12 amino acids. This CDR3 is CASSLGLVERNF. DNA of the CDR3: TGTGCCAGCAGCTTAGGTTTGGTGGAGAGAAACTTC.

This clonotype was seen repeatedly, ten times or more. The chain carries TRBV19 and TRBJ2-7; D possibly corresponds to TRBD2 (5 bases). In germline, CDR1 is LNHDA, CDR2 SQIVND (reference sequence). The CDR3 has 14 residues. V lost 6 bases to trimming and J lost 0 bases, with 12 bases between them. As DNA, the CDR3 is TGTGCCAGTAGGTTCAGCGGAAGCTCCTACGAGCAGTACTTC. Protein product: CASRFSGSSYEQYF.

In this sample, this clonotype turned up many times. This sequence joins TRBV3-1 and TRBJ2-3; TRBD2 matches 8 bases. CDR1 is LGHDT and CDR2 is YNNKEL in the germline V gene (reference sequence). There are 16 residues in the CDR3. V shed 1 base and J 5 bases; nucleotides not matched to a gene: 8. The DNA for the CDR3 is TGTGCCAGCAGCCAAGGAGCGGGAGCGGGGGTAGATACGCAGTATTTT. Encoded protein: CASSQGAGAGVDTQYF.

V is TRBV9 and J is TRBJ2-7, with TRBD1 matching over 7 bases. Germline CDR1 SGDLS, CDR2 YYNGEE. The CDR3 consists of 11 residues. Trimming removed 4 bases from V and 9 bases from J; junction bases left unmatched: 4. The CDR3 DNA follows: TGTGCCAGCAGCCCCCGGACAGGGCAGTACTTC. Protein sequence: CASSPRTGQYF.

J is TRBJ2-1 and V is TRBV29-1; weak D call: TRBD1 (7 bases). The CDR3 length is 13 residues. V was pared by 6 bases and J by 5 bases, with 14 bases between. Germline V gene sequence: CDR1 SQVTM, CDR2 ANQGSEA. The CDR3 protein is CSVPDREDNEQFF. Here the CDR3 DNA reads TGCAGCGTCCCCGACAGGGAGGACAATGAGCAGTTCTTC.

This rearrangement joins TRBV9 to TRBJ2-7; the match to TRBD2 covers 7 bases. V shed 1 base, J shed 3 bases, and the junction held 1 base outside the gene matches. Looked up from germline, CDR1 is SGDLS and CDR2 is YYNGEE. CDR3 size: 13 residues. As DNA, the CDR3 is TGTGCCAGCAGCGTAAGGGAGGGCTACGAGCAGTACTTC. It specifies CASSVREGYEQYF. Full variable domain (outside the CDR3, taken from reference TRBV9 and TRBJ2-7): DSGVTQTPKHLITATGQRVTLRCSPRSGDLSVYWYQQSLDQGLQFLIQYYNGEERAKGNILERFSAQQFPDLHSELNLSSLELGDSALYFCASSVREGYEQYFGPGTRLTVT.

The chain uses TRBV9 and TRBJ2-1, with 11 bases fitting TRBD1. Trimming removed 4 bases from V and 10 bases from J; junction bases left unmatched: 13. The CDR3 extends over 16 amino acids. The germline V gene encodes CDR1 SGDLS and CDR2 YYNGEE. The chain's CDR3 is CASSPDRDRGFIEQFF. The CDR3 coding sequence is TGTGCCAGCAGCCCAGACCGGGACAGGGGGTTCATCGAGCAGTTCTTC.

For the CDR3, the DNA is TGTGCCAGCAGCGGATTAGGGGGACTTGAGGGGCAGTACTTC. Translating gives CASSGLGGLEGQYF. V is TRBV25-1 and J is TRBJ2-7; the D call may be TRBD1 or TRBD2 (6 bases each). This CDR3 is built from 14 residues. Trimming cost V 6 bases and J 9 bases, with 21 bases left between them. CDR1 and CDR2 (germline): MGHDK, SYGVNS.

A few counts support this clonotype. This chain joins TRBV10-3 and TRBJ2-6, with D perhaps TRBD1 (5 bases). Germline V gene lookup returns CDR1 ENHRY and CDR2 SYGVKD. The CDR3 has 16 residues. Trimming removed 8 bases at V and 0 bases at J, with 14 bases between. The CDR3 reads CAIGPGLFSGANVLTF. CDR3 coding DNA: TGTGCCATCGGGCCAGGGCTTTTCTCTGGGGCCAACGTCCTGACTTTC.

The table lists this clonotype with a few counts. This chain joins TRBV27 and TRBJ2-7, with TRBD1 matching over 9 bases. CDR1 and CDR2 (germline): MNHEY, SMNVEV (reference sequence). With V trimmed by 8 bases and J by 6 bases, 11 bases remained unmatched. The CDR3 is 14 residues long. The CDR3 spells CASDSGTGTREQYF. Written as DNA, the CDR3 is TGTGCCAGCGACTCCGGGACAGGGACCCGCGAGCAGTACTTC.

This chain connects TRBV6-5 to TRBJ2-1; possibly TRBD2 for D (6 bases). V lost 4 bases, J lost 9 bases, and 13 bases lay in between. The CDR3 length is 13 residues. Germline CDR1 MNHEY, CDR2 SVGAGI. CDR3 in amino acids: CASSFGGLSEQFF. CDR3 DNA: TGTGCCAGCAGTTTCGGGGGACTTAGTGAGCAGTTCTTC.

This clonotype was counted only a few times. The rearrangement links TRBV7-2 to TRBJ2-7, with D perhaps given as TRBD1 or TRBD2 (6 bases each). This CDR3 spans 15 amino acids. CDR1 is SGHTA and CDR2 is FQGNSA in the germline V gene. Trimming stripped 1 base from V and 0 bases from J, with 10 bases between. This CDR3 is CASSLGGGLSYEQYF. CDR3 nucleotides: TGTGCCAGCAGCTTAGGAGGGGGGCTCTCCTACGAGCAGTACTTC.

This clonotype was detected ten times or more. This chain uses TRBV5-1 with TRBJ1-3; maybe TRBD1 (5 bases). Germline CDR1 reads SGHRS; CDR2 reads YFSETQ. This CDR3 is 16 amino acids long. Trimming removed 0 bases at V and 0 bases at J, with 10 bases between. The CDR3 DNA reads TGCGCCAGCAGCTTGGTTCTGGGGGGCTCTGGAAACACCATATATTTT. Its protein is CASSLVLGGSGNTIYF.

This clonotype was counted between two and nine times. The genes are TRBV20-1 and TRBJ2-3, with a weak D call TRBD2 (5 bases). CDR3 length: 14 amino acids. Trimming removed 6 bases at V and 5 bases at J, with 18 bases between. Germline values: CDR1 DFQATT, CDR2 SNEGSKA (reference sequence). CDR3 loop: CSAPKGLAGDTQYF. CDR3 in DNA: TGCAGTGCACCCAAAGGCCTAGCAGGAGATACGCAGTATTTT.

This clonotype was found many times. The CDR3 here is CASSYEGERSPLHF. The CDR3 region has the DNA TGTGCCAGCAGTTACGAGGGGGAACGTTCACCCCTCCACTTT. The chain couples TRBV6-5 to TRBJ1-6, with D maybe TRBD1 (6 bases). CDR1 and CDR2 from the germline V gene are MNHEY and SVGAGI. V was trimmed by 2 bases and J by 9 bases, leaving 11 bases between them. There are 14 residues in the CDR3.